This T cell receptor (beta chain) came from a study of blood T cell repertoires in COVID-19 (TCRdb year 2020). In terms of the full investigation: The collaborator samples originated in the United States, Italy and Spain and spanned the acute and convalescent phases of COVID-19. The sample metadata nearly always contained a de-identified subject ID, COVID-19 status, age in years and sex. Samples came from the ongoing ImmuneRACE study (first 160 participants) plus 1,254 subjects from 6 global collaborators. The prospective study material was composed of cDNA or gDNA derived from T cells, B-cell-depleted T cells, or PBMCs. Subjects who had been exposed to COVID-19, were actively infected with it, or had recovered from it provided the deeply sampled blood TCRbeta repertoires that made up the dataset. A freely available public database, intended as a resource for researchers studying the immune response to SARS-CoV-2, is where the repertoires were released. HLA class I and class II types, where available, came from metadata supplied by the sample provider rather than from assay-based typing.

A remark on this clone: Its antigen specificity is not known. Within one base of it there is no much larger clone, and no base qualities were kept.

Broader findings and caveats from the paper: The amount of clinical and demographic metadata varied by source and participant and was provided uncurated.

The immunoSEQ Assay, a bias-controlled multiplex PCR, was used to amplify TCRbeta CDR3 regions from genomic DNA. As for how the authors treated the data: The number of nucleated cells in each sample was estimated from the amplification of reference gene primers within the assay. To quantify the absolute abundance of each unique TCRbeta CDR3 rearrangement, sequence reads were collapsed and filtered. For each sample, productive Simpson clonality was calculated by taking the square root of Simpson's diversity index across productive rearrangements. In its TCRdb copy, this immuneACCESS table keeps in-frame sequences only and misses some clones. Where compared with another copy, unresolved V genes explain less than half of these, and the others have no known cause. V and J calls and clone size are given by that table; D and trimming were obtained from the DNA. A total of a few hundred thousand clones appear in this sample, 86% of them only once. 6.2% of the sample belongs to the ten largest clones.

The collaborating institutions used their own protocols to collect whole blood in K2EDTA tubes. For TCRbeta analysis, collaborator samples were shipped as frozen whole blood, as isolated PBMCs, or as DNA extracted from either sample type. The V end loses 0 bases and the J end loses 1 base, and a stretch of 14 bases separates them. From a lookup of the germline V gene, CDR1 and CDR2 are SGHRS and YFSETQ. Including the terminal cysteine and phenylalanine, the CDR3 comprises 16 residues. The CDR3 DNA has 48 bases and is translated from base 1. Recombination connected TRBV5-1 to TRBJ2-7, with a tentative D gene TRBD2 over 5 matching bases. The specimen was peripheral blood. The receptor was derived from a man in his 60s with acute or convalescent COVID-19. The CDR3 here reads CASSLARGVGSYEQYF. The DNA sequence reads TGCGCCAGCAGCTTGGCCCGGGGAGTGGGGTCCTACGAGCAGTACTTC.